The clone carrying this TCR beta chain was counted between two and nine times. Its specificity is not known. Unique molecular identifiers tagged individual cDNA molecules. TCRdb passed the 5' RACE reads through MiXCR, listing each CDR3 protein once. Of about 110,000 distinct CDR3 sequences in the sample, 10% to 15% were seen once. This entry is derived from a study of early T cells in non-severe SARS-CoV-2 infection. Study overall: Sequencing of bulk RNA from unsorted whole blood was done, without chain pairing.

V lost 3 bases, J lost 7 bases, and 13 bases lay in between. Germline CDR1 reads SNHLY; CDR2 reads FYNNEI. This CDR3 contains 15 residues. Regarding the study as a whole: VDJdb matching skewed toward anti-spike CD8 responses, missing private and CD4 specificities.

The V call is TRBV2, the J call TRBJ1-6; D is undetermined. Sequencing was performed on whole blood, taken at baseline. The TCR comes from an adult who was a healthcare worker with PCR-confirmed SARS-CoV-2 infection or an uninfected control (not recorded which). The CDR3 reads CASSELGNGNSPLHF. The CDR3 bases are TGTGCCAGCAGTGAGTTAGGGAACGGCAATTCACCCCTCCACTTT.